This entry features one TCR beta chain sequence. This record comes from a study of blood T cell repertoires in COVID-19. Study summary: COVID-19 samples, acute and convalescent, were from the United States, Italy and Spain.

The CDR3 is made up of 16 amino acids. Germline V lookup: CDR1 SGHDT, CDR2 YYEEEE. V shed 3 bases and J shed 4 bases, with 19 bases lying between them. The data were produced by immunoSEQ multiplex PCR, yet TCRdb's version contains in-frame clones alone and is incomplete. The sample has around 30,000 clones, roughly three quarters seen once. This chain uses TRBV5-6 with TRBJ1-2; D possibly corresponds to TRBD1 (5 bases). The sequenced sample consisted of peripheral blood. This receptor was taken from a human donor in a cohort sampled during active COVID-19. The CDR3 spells CASSWWRDRIVYGYTF. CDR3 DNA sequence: TGTGCCAGCAGCTGGTGGAGGGACCGGATAGTCTATGGCTACACCTTC. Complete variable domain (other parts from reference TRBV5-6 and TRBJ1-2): DAGVTQSPTHLIKTRGQQVTLRCSPKSGHDTVSWYQQALGQGPQFIFQYYEEEERQRGNFPDRFSGHQFPNYSSELNVNALLLGDSALYLCASSWWRDRIVYGYTFGSGTRLTVV.